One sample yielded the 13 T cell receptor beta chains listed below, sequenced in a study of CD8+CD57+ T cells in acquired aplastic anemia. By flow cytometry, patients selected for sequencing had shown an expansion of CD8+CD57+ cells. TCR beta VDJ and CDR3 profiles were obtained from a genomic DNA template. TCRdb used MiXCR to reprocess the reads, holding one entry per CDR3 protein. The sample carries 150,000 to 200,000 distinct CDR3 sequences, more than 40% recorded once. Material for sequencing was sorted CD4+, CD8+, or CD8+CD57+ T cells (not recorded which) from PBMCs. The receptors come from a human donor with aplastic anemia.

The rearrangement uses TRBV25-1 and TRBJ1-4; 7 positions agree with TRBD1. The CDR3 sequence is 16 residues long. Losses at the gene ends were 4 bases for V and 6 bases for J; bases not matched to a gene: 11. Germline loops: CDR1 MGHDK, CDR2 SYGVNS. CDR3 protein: CASSVFEGAGDEKLFF. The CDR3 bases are TGTGCCAGCAGTGTGTTCGAGGGGGCAGGTGATGAAAAACTGTTTTTT.

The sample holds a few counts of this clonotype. The CDR3: CASSLNRFRAGGYNEQFF. CDR3 coding DNA: TGTGCCAGCAGCTTAAACAGATTCAGGGCGGGAGGGTACAATGAGCAGTTCTTC. The rearrangement uses TRBV7-3 and TRBJ2-1; 9 positions agree with TRBD2. The trim removed 1 base at V and 4 bases at J, leaving 11 bases unmatched. The CDR3 loop spans 18 amino acids. CDR1 and CDR2 (germline): SGHTA, FQGTGA.

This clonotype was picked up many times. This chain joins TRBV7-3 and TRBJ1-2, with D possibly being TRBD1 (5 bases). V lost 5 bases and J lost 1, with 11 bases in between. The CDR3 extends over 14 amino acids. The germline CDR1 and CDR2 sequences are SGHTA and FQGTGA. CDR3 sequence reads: CASSAGMGNYGYTF. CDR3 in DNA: TGTGCCAGCAGCGCAGGGATGGGTAACTATGGCTACACCTTC. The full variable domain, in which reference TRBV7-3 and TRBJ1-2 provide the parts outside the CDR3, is GAGVSQTPSNKVTEKGKYVELRCDPISGHTALYWYRQSLGQGPEFLIYFQGTGAADDSGLPNDRFFAVRPEGSVSTLKIQRTERGDSAVYLCASSAGMGNYGYTFGSGTRLTVV.

CDR3 amino acids: CASSLWAGADQETQYF. CDR3 DNA sequence: TGTGCCAGCAGCTTATGGGCGGGGGCAGACCAAGAGACCCAGTACTTC. The rearrangement links TRBV13 to TRBJ2-5; the D gene is possibly TRBD2 (7 bases). V lost 2 bases and J lost 0, with 13 bases in between. The germline V gene encodes CDR1 PRHDT and CDR2 FYEKMQ (reference sequence). The CDR3 covers 16 residues.

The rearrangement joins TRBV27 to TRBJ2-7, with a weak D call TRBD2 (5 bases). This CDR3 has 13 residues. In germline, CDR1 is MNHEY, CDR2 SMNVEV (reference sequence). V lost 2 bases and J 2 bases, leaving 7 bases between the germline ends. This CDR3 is CASSLGRPYEQYF. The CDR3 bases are TGTGCCAGCAGTTTAGGGAGACCCTACGAGCAGTACTTC.

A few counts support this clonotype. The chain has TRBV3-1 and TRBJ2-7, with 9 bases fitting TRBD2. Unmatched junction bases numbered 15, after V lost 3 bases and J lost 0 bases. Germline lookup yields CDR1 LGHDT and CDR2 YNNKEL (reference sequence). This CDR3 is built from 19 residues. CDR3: CASSQGRGTSGPLSYEQYF. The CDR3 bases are TGTGCCAGCAGCCAGGGCAGGGGAACTAGCGGGCCCCTCTCCTACGAGCAGTACTTC.

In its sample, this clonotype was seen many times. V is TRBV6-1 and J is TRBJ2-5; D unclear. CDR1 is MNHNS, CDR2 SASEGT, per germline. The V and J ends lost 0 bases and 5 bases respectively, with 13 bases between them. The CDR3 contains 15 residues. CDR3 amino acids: CASSEALGSAETQYF. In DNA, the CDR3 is TGTGCCAGCAGTGAAGCGCTAGGCTCCGCTGAGACCCAGTACTTC.

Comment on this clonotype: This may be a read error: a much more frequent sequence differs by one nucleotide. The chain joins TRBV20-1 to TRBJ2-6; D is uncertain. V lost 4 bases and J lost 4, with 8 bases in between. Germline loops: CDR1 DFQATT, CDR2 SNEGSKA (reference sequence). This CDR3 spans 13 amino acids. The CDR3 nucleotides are TGCAGTGCTAAAGACGACGGGGCCAACGTCCTGACTTTC. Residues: CSAKDDGANVLTF.

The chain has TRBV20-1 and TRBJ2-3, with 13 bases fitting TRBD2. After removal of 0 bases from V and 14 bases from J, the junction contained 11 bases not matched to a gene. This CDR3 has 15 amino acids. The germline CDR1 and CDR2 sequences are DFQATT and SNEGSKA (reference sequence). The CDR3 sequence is CSARDAGLAGRSLYF. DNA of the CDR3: TGCAGTGCTAGAGATGCGGGACTAGCGGGACGGTCTCTGTATTTT.

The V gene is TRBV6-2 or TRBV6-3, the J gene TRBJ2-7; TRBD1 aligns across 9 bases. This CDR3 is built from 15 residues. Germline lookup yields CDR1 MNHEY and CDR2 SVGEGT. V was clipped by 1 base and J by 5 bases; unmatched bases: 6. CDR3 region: CASSYLDRGLHEQYF. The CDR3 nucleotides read TGTGCCAGCAGTTACTTGGACAGGGGACTCCACGAGCAGTACTTC.

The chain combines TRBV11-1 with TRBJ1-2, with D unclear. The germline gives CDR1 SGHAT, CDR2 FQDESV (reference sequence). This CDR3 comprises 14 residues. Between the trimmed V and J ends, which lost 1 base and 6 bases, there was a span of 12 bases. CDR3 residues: CASSLGGKGDGYTF. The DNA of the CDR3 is TGTGCCAGCAGCTTAGGAGGGAAGGGAGATGGCTACACCTTC.

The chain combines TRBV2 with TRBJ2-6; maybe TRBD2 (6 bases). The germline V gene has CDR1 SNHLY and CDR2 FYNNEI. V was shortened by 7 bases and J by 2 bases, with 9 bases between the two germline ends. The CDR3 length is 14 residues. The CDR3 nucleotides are TGTGCCAGCACCGGGGAGGCTGGGGCCAACGTCCTGACTTTC. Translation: CASTGEAGANVLTF.

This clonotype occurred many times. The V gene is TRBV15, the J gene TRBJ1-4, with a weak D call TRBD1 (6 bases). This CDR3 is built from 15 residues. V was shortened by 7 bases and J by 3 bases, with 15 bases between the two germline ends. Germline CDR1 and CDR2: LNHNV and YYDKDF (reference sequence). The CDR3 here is CATTSRQVPNEKLFF. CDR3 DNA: TGTGCCACCACATCTCGACAGGTTCCTAATGAAAAACTGTTTTTT.